The source of this T cell receptor beta chain is a study of T cells expressing NK-cell markers. Study in general: TCR beta repertoires came from sorted CD3+CD56+NKG2C+, CD3+CD56+NKG2C- and CD3+CD56-NKG2C+ T cells.

What made the TCR beta cDNA was 5'RACE template switching with UMIs. Following a re-call of the 5' RACE reads, TCRdb has one entry per CDR3 protein and lacks DNA. This repertoire comprises 350,000 to 400,000 distinct CDR3 sequences; its ten largest clones make up around 10%. Concerning this clonotype itself: Its antigen is unknown.

Regarding the study as a whole: As a fraction of CD8+ T cells, dominant NKG2C+ clonotypes reached about 1.0-7.0% in six or seven donors. It remained uncertain whether the expanded NKG2C+ T cell clones were specific for HCMV antigens.

The sequencing sample was made of blood T cells: a sorted CD56 or NKG2C T cell subset, CD4+ or CD8+ T cells, or bulk PBMC T cells (not recorded which). The origin of this receptor is a woman aged 45 to 65 in good health.

Here the CDR3 reads CASSPSMNTEAFF. The rearrangement links TRBV12-3 or TRBV12-4 to TRBJ1-1. This CDR3 has 13 amino acids.